This T cell receptor beta chain was profiled in a study of blood T cell repertoires in COVID-19. Study in general: Acute and convalescent COVID-19 samples came from the United States, Italy and Spain. T cells, B-cell-depleted T cells, or PBMCs provided the cDNA or gDNA that served as material.

Germline V CDR1 and CDR2: SGHAT, FQNNGV. The CDR3 covers 15 residues. Trimming cost V 1 base and J 2 bases, with 12 bases left between them. Allocation to cohorts depended on clinical history reported by the participants. Using immunoSEQ multiplex PCR, the repertoire was profiled, and TCRdb retains in-frame clones only, with some absent. The table records 350,000 to 450,000 clones, 80% to 85% of them present only once. The sequenced sample consisted of PBMCs or T cells enriched from blood (not recorded which). The TCR originated in a woman in her forties or fifties who had recovered from COVID-19. The rearrangement uses TRBV11-2 and TRBJ2-7; D may be TRBD2 (6 bases). This chain's CDR3 is CASSLARLETYEQYF. CDR3 nucleotides: TGTGCCAGCAGCTTAGCTAGACTAGAAACCTACGAGCAGTACTTC. Complete variable domain (other parts from reference TRBV11-2 and TRBJ2-7): EAGVAQSPRYKIIEKRQSVAFWCNPISGHATLYWYQQILGQGPKLLIQFQNNGVVDDSQLPKDRFSAERLKGVDSTLKIQPAKLEDSAVYLCASSLARLETYEQYFGPGTRLTVT.